Listed below are T cell receptor beta chains from one sample, sequenced in a study of T cells after yellow fever vaccination. One entry per CDR3 protein results from TCRdb running MiXCR on the 5' RACE reads. Among 550,000 or so distinct CDR3 sequences listed, roughly 19% were seen once. This material consisted of PBMCs, taken 15 days after the yellow fever booster vaccination. Receptor source: a man aged 25 to 45 who received the YFV17D yellow fever vaccine. Both conserved end residues are part of each CDR3.

v_call cdr3_length cdr3_aa
TRBV19 13 CASDASGRGNQYF
TRBV12-3/TRBV12-4 14 CASSLTGLIYEQYF
TRBV5-1 15 CASSLRREGYNEQFF
TRBV5-1 15 CASNYYDRDQETQYF
TRBV15 18 CATSRAGTSGLTLGTQYF
TRBV20-1 15 CSAIGTSGYWETQYF
TRBV10-3 17 CAISESTWGGSSYEQYF
TRBV6-4 17 CAGPIKAGEVSYNEQFF
TRBV29-1 11 CSVGDTGELFF
TRBV6-1 15 CASSALERQIDTQYF
TRBV5-1 16 CASSLTIGSTYNEQFF
TRBV27 16 CASSTTNRRRNQPQHF
TRBV6-2/TRBV6-3 15 CASSRDRGEIYEQYF
TRBV12-3/TRBV12-4 14 CASSFAGPTDTQYF
TRBV6-2/TRBV6-3 13 CASQPGGPDTQYF
TRBV21-1 17 CASSKVGTGVCNYGYTF
TRBV12-3/TRBV12-4 11 CASRLGTWQFF
TRBV3-1 13 CASSQELIGELFF
TRBV25-1 12 CASRRLNTEAFF
TRBV20-1 10 CSAANYGYTF
TRBV7-2 13 CASSFLRNTEAFF
TRBV4-2 14 CASSQGGRQETQYF
TRBV19 18 CASSVTGGFAKRSYEQYF
TRBV5-6 16 CASSSYEREGLNEQFF
TRBV5-1 14 CASSLVSTQETQYF
TRBV29-1 19 CSVEVLGLAGMLPSGELFF